Listed below are T cell receptor beta chains from one sample, sequenced in a study of CD8 T cells in ankylosing spondylitis. TCRdb reprocessed the 5' RACE reads with MiXCR, giving one entry per CDR3 protein. The repertoire holds some 250,000 distinct CDR3 sequences, with roughly a quarter as singletons. Sequences were obtained from blood, either unsorted or a sorted T cell fraction (not recorded which). All receptors derive from a male donor with ankylosing spondylitis or in good health (not recorded which). CDR3s include the opening cysteine and the closing phenylalanine or tryptophan. A D gene is named only where the DNA matches it firmly. Size values are once, few and many counts, or a class for expanded clones, and some rows have none.

D	size	V	length	J	CDR3	DNA
-	-	TRBV6-1	17	TRBJ2-1	CASSPSGTPKDYNEQFF	TGTGCCAGCAGTCCGTCAGGGACACCCAAAGACTACAATGAGCAGTTCTTC
-	-	TRBV2	12	TRBJ1-2	CASSPLDYGYTF	TGTGCCAGCAGCCCCCTCGACTATGGCTACACCTTC
-	-	TRBV6-6	11	TRBJ2-7	CASSYKFEQYF	TGTGCCAGCAGTTATAAATTCGAGCAGTACTTC
-	many	TRBV12-3/TRBV12-4	16	TRBJ2-5	CASSLYPGTSRETQYF	TGTGCCAGCAGTCTCTATCCCGGGACCTCTAGGGAGACCCAGTACTTC
-	-	TRBV20-1	16	TRBJ2-2	CSASFEYGPNTGELFF	TGCAGTGCTAGTTTTGAGTACGGCCCAAACACCGGGGAGCTGTTTTTT
-	-	TRBV20-1	13	TRBJ1-5	CSAAEGLYQPQHF	TGCAGTGCTGCGGAGGGGCTCTATCAGCCCCAGCATTTT
-	-	TRBV6-5	18	TRBJ1-1	CASSYRLGVGRYSTEAFF	TGTGCCAGCAGTTATAGGCTGGGTGTGGGTCGATATTCCACTGAAGCTTTCTTT
-	-	TRBV29-1	12	TRBJ1-5	CSAGSWNQPQHF	TGCAGCGCCGGGTCCTGGAATCAGCCCCAGCATTTT
TRBD1	many	TRBV4-1	15	TRBJ1-3	CASSQTGGGGNTIYF	TGCGCCAGCAGCCAGACAGGGGGAGGTGGAAACACCATATATTTT
TRBD1	-	TRBV12-3/TRBV12-4	17	TRBJ2-3	CASSLARTGKSTDTQYF	TGTGCCAGCAGCTTAGCCCGGACAGGGAAAAGCACAGATACGCAGTATTTT
-	-	TRBV7-9	12	TRBJ2-7	CASSLGPGEQYF	TGTGCCAGCAGCTTGGGGCCCGGGGAGCAGTACTTC
-	-	TRBV20-1	12	TRBJ1-2	CSGATPNYGYTF	TGCAGTGGGGCGACCCCTAACTATGGCTACACCTTC
-	many	TRBV29-1	12	TRBJ2-2	CSVDAGTGELFF	TGCAGCGTTGACGCAGGAACCGGGGAGCTGTTTTTT
TRBD1	-	TRBV5-1	15	TRBJ2-2	CASSGDRVDTGELFF	TGCGCCAGCAGCGGGGACAGGGTGGACACCGGGGAGCTGTTTTTT
-	few	TRBV15	15	TRBJ1-2	CATSREGTGQYGYTF	TGTGCCACCAGCAGAGAGGGAACAGGGCAATATGGCTACACCTTC
-	-	TRBV10-2	15	TRBJ2-2	CASSRVGMGTGELFF	TGCGCCAGCAGCAGGGTCGGAATGGGGACCGGGGAGCTGTTTTTT
-	many	TRBV20-1	15	TRBJ1-1	CSARDPSGDYTEAFF	TGCAGTGCTAGAGATCCTTCGGGGGATTACACTGAAGCTTTCTTT
TRBD2	-	TRBV4-2	17	TRBJ2-3	CASSQGSGGPYTDTQYF	TGTGCCAGCAGCCAAGGGAGCGGGGGACCATACACAGATACGCAGTATTTT
-	many	TRBV18	16	TRBJ2-3	CASSPPITTRTDTQYF	TGTGCCAGCTCACCCCCTATAACGACACGCACAGATACGCAGTATTTT
TRBD2	many	TRBV4-1	17	TRBJ2-4	CASSPTPGGTAKNIQYF	TGCGCCAGCAGCCCCACCCCGGGGGGGACGGCCAAAAACATTCAGTACTTC
-	many	TRBV29-1	14	TRBJ1-2	CSVEEVAGHYGYTF	TGCAGCGTTGAAGAAGTGGCAGGACACTATGGCTACACCTTC
-	many	TRBV6-1	14	TRBJ1-2	CASQEDSSSYGYTF	TGTGCCAGCCAAGAGGACAGCTCCTCCTATGGCTACACCTTC
-	-	TRBV24-1	13	TRBJ2-3	CATSDLEGDTQYF	TGTGCCACCAGTGATTTAGAGGGAGATACGCAGTATTTT